The clone carrying this T cell receptor (beta chain) was counted a single time. Its antigen remains unknown. A second PCR, run for about 6 to 11 cycles, used a sample-barcoded 5' primer plus a J-beta primer mix. TCRdb reanalysed the 5' RACE reads using MiXCR and keeps one entry per CDR3 protein. The sample records over 500,000 distinct CDR3 sequences, approximately 52% being singletons. This sample is part of a study of blood T cells in healthy people across ages. Broader study findings: Total diversity from one million sequenced T cells was likely underestimated.

The CDR3 is made up of 16 amino acids. Germline-derived CDR1 and CDR2 are DFQATT and SNEGSKA (reference sequence). Unmatched junction bases numbered 9, after V lost 3 bases and J lost 6 bases. V and J are TRBV20-1 and TRBJ2-2, with 11 bases identical to TRBD2. The sample consisted of blood. This TCR was recovered from a woman at least 80 years old in good health. For the CDR3, the DNA is TGCAGTGCTAGCCATAGCGGGGGGGTTAACGCCGGGGAGCTGTTTTTT. Its translation: CSASHSGGVNAGELFF.